This TCR beta chain originates from a study of blood T cells in healthy people across ages (dated by TCRdb to 2014 to 2015). With respect to the entire study: In model experiments, roughly one uniquely barcoded TCR beta cDNA molecule per two T cells was captured by template switching. Donors were grouped into four age groups: young (average roughly 15 years), middle-aged (around 39), aged (about 60) and long-lived (just over 80). Using the same blood draw, the study looked at two additional independent replicas of 1 million unique cDNA reads for two donors, one aged 18 to 29 and the other aged 80 or older. Using deep sequencing normalized with unique cDNA molecular identifiers, the study measured how TCR beta repertoire diversity changes with age. To avoid experimental bias, donors of different ages were randomly spread across the sequencing lanes. What the research found in general, with its limitations: Since profiling was done on bulk unsorted PBMCs, naive and antigen-experienced compartments could not be conclusively compared. Estimates of total diversity from one million sequenced T cells were regarded as lower bounds and underestimates. Because donor CMV infection status was unknown, age-related changes in expanded clonotypes were potentially confounded. Observed TCR beta diversity per million T cells fell roughly linearly with age, and a significant reduction was already apparent by age around 44. Observed TCR beta diversity correlated strongly with the percentage of naive T cells measured by flow cytometry. Compared with the aged group, the long-lived group had more naive CD4+ T cells, fewer expanded clones and increased TCR diversity, suggesting age selection.

To note about this clonotype: No cognate antigen has been identified for it. No much larger clone is present one base from it, and per-base qualities are unavailable.

As encoded in the germline V gene (reference sequence), CDR1 is MNHEY while CDR2 is SMNVEV. Including the terminal cysteine and phenylalanine, the CDR3 comprises 14 residues. Kept here is only the CDR3 DNA, which spans 42 bases and is read in frame from base 1. Trimmed from V: 2 bases; trimmed from J: 8 bases; junction bases lacking a gene match: 5. The approximately 40 donors, aged about 6 to 95 years, were systemically healthy Caucasian individuals from Russia. About 10 milliliters of peripheral blood were collected from each donor into EDTA-treated Vacutainer tubes. Ficoll-Paque density-gradient centrifugation was used to isolate PBMCs, with at least 6.5 million per sample. Trizol reagent was used to extract total RNA from the PBMCs, yielding at least 6 micrograms per sample. The percentages of naive CD45RAhigh/CD27high T cells were determined by flow cytometry on a PBMC aliquot from every donor.

The library was generated by 5' RACE. The listed sequencing device is Illumina HiSeq 2500. A second about 7 to 11 cycle PCR used a sample-barcoded 5' primer and a J-beta primer mix. A unique molecular identifier was introduced onto each TCR beta cDNA molecule by a template-switch 5' adaptor carrying 12 random nucleotides. At least 3 million CDR3-containing paired-end reads were obtained from each sample. The Mint cDNA synthesis kit, primed by a TRBC-specific oligonucleotide, was used to synthesize first-strand cDNA from all RNA. All cDNA was treated with uracil-DNA glycosylase and then went through a first 18-cycle PCR with the universal primers M1SS and BC2_uni_R. Processing in the source paper ran as follows. Normalization of each sample was performed by random selection of 1 million high-quality reads, each carrying a distinct molecular identifier. Instead of being binned into consensus sequences, reads with shared molecular identifiers were discarded. CDR3 identification, clonotype clustering and error correction used MiTCR with a Q25 quality threshold and the strictest error-elimination algorithm. A nonparametric unseen species model with Euler transformation was used to estimate a lower bound on total TCR beta diversity. TCRdb trimmed public reads at Q25 via fastp, called clones via MiXCR and kept in-frame beta chains. For every CDR3 protein sequence, its rows merge into one entry that carries the most common genes and DNA. The V and J calls come from TCRdb's annotation, not from the publication. For this sample the table gives over 500,000 distinct CDR3 sequences, of which 52% were detected only once. The ten largest clones add up to roughly 14% of the sample.

This TCR was recovered from a woman older than 75 in good health. The chain links TRBV27 with TRBJ2-1; the central 8 bases match TRBD1. The sequencing sample was made of blood. The CDR3 protein is CASSLRPGGDEQFF. The DNA reads TGTGCCAGCAGTTTACGACCAGGGGGCGATGAGCAGTTCTTC.